Each of the 19 T cell receptor beta chains below was sequenced from the same sample in a study of response to subunit inactivated influenza vaccine. From the RT-PCR reads, TCRdb called clonotypes with MiXCR, one entry per CDR3 protein. The sample has approximately 250,000 distinct CDR3 sequences; 10% to 15% are singletons. Source: non-naive T cells sorted from PBMCs, taken 14 days before vaccination. These receptors all stem from a man aged 50-59 years who received an inactivated influenza vaccine.

The rearrangement links TRBV7-9 to TRBJ1-5, with no clear D. The length of the CDR3 is 14 residues. Trimming cost V 8 bases and J 0 bases, with 11 bases left between them. Germline lookup yields CDR1 SEHNR and CDR2 FQNEAQ (reference sequence). The chain's CDR3 is CASASDRSNQPQHF. In DNA, the CDR3 is TGTGCCAGCGCCTCAGACCGTAGCAATCAGCCCCAGCATTTT.

A note on this clonotype: A read error may be the cause here, since a much bigger clone is one base away. The chain joins TRBV12-3 or TRBV12-4 to TRBJ2-1, with 9 bases fitting TRBD1. There are 18 residues in the CDR3. CDR3 residues: CTSSLAKIWDRELNEQFF. CDR3 coding DNA: TGTACCAGCAGTTTAGCGAAAATCTGGGACAGGGAATTGAATGAGCAGTTCTTC.

This clonotype was seen just once. This chain uses TRBV20-1 with TRBJ2-7; 11 positions agree with TRBD2. Unmatched junction bases numbered 7, after V lost 6 bases and J lost 0 bases. Germline CDR1 and CDR2: DFQATT and SNEGSKA (reference sequence). The CDR3 covers 15 residues. CDR3 protein: CSAPRTSGPSYEQYF. The DNA for the CDR3 is TGCAGTGCCCCTAGGACTAGCGGGCCCTCCTACGAGCAGTACTTC.

This clonotype was observed a few times. The chain has TRBV27 and TRBJ2-1; TRBD2 matches at 10 bases. CDR1 is MNHEY and CDR2 is SMNVEV in the germline V gene (reference sequence). The J segment lost 7 bases and the V segment lost 6 bases, leaving 12 bases of the junction unmatched. This CDR3 has 16 residues. CDR3 protein: CASRGTSGVASNEQFF. As DNA, the CDR3 is TGTGCCAGCAGGGGTACTAGCGGGGTGGCTTCGAATGAGCAGTTCTTC.

There are a few counts of this clonotype. This chain links TRBV6-1 with TRBJ2-1; TRBD1 matches at 7 bases. The ends lost 11 bases at V and 7 bases at J; junction bases unmatched: 11. This CDR3 region has 13 residues. In germline, CDR1 is MNHNS, CDR2 SASEGT. The DNA of the CDR3 is TGTGCCTCGGGACAGTTCTTTCTAAATGAGCAGTTCTTC. Translation gives CASGQFFLNEQFF.

The J gene is TRBJ2-3, the V gene TRBV7-6, with a tentative D call TRBD2 (7 bases). With 0 bases removed from V and 5 bases from J, the gap between germline ends came to 18 bases. The CDR3 is 17 residues long. Germline CDR1 and CDR2: SGHVS and FNYEAQ. The CDR3 here is CASSLAYRGRGEDTQYF. The DNA of the CDR3 is TGTGCCAGCAGCTTAGCGTATCGGGGGAGGGGGGAAGATACGCAGTATTTT.

The chain is built from TRBV11-2 and TRBJ2-7, with 13 bases identical to TRBD2. The CDR3 consists of 13 residues. Germline loops: CDR1 SGHAT, CDR2 FQNNGV. V shed 3 bases, J shed 7 bases, and the junction held 0 bases outside the gene matches. CDR3 in DNA: TGTGCCAGCAGCTTGGGACTAGCGGGGGAGCAGTACTTC. Its translation: CASSLGLAGEQYF. The variable domain in full, completed from reference TRBV11-2 and TRBJ2-7, reads EAGVAQSPRYKIIEKRQSVAFWCNPISGHATLYWYQQILGQGPKLLIQFQNNGVVDDSQLPKDRFSAERLKGVDSTLKIQPAKLEDSAVYLCASSLGLAGEQYFGPGTRLTVT.

This clonotype has more than one count but fewer than ten. The V call is TRBV19, the J call TRBJ1-1; TRBD1 agrees at 8 bases. This CDR3 spans 16 amino acids. CDR1 is LNHDA and CDR2 is SQIVND in the germline V gene (reference sequence). Unmatched junction bases numbered 13, after V lost 7 bases and J lost 3 bases. The DNA for the CDR3 is TGTGCCAGTAAGGCAGACAGGGGCGCGCACCACACTGAAGCTTTCTTT. Amino acids: CASKADRGAHHTEAFF. The complete variable domain, with remaining parts taken from reference TRBV19 and TRBJ1-1, reads DGGITQSPKYLFRKEGQNVTLSCEQNLNHDAMYWYRQDPGQGLRLIYYSQIVNDFQKGDIAEGYSVSREKKESFPLTVTSAQKNPTAFYLCASKADRGAHHTEAFFGQGTRLTVV.

This clonotype was counted many times. The V gene is TRBV7-2, the J gene TRBJ2-1; D uncertain. CDR3 length equals 13 residues. The V end lost 3 bases, the J end lost 3 bases, and 6 bases lay between the germline ends. Germline V lookup: CDR1 SGHTA, CDR2 FQGNSA. This CDR3 reads CASSFFIYNEQFF. CDR3 coding DNA: TGTGCCAGCAGCTTTTTCATCTACAATGAGCAGTTCTTC. The complete variable domain, with remaining parts taken from reference TRBV7-2 and TRBJ2-1, reads GAGVSQSPSNKVTEKGKDVELRCDPISGHTALYWYRQSLGQGLEFLIYFQGNSAPDKSGLPSDRFSAERTGGSVSTLTIQRTQQEDSAVYLCASSFFIYNEQFFGPGTRLTVL.

This chain joins TRBV6-1 and TRBJ1-5; a weak D match, TRBD1 (5 bases). Germline CDR1 MNHNS, CDR2 SASEGT. The CDR3 is 13 residues long. Trimming stripped 8 bases from V and 5 bases from J, with 13 bases between. In nucleotides, the CDR3 is TGTGCCAGCTTAGGGGTTTCGGATCAGCCCCAGCATTTT. Its translation is CASLGVSDQPQHF.

V and J are TRBV6-2 or TRBV6-3 and TRBJ2-1, with 8 bases that match TRBD2. CDR1 and CDR2 from the germline V gene are MNHEY and SVGEGT. J lost 1 base, V lost 9 bases, and 5 bases had no gene match. The CDR3 extends over 14 amino acids. The CDR3 DNA is TGTGCCAGTAGCGGGATAAGGTCCTACAATGAGCAGTTCTTC. Its protein is CASSGIRSYNEQFF.

A few counts support this clonotype. CDR3 nucleotides: TGTGCCAGCAGCTTAGTTAGCGGGACCGAGCAGTACTTC. Translating gives CASSLVSGTEQYF. The chain uses TRBV7-2 and TRBJ2-7; TRBD2 agrees at 8 bases. The CDR3 runs 13 residues. The germline V gene has CDR1 SGHTA and CDR2 FQGNSA. Trimming at V came to 1 base and at J to 6 bases, leaving 2 bases not matched to a gene.

V is TRBV9 and J is TRBJ2-3, with D perhaps given as TRBD1 or TRBD2 (5 bases each). The CDR3 has 13 residues. Germline V gene lookup returns CDR1 SGDLS and CDR2 YYNGEE. Trimming removed 4 bases from V and 5 bases from J, with 11 bases in between. The CDR3 is CASSSGTIDTQYF. The CDR3 DNA is TGTGCCAGCAGCTCCGGGACGATAGATACGCAGTATTTT.

The CDR3 DNA reads TGTGCCAGCAGTGACCCGGGGTTTGGTGCAGATACGCAGTATTTT. Encoded protein: CASSDPGFGADTQYF. J is TRBJ2-3 and V is TRBV6-1; D is perhaps TRBD2 (5 bases). Germline assignment: CDR1 MNHNS and CDR2 SASEGT. The CDR3 loop spans 15 amino acids. V lost 3 bases and J lost 4, with 14 bases in between.

This clonotype turned up a few times. At one end the junction does not follow the germline gene, possibly because of a read error. CDR3 loop: CASSPGSGGAGFETQYF. Written as DNA, the CDR3 is TGTGCTAGCAGCCCCGGCAGCGGGGGGGCCGGTTTCGAGACCCAGTACTTC. The V call is TRBV7-7, the J call TRBJ2-5; TRBD2 matches 10 bases. Germline V gene data show CDR1 as SSHAT and CDR2 as FNYEAQ (reference sequence). The CDR3 consists of 17 residues.

This clonotype was seen more than once but under ten times. The chain uses TRBV3-1 and TRBJ2-1; no firm D call. Germline V gives CDR1 LGHDT, CDR2 YNNKEL (reference sequence). This CDR3 spans 16 amino acids. V was pared by 0 bases and J by 0 bases, with 9 bases between. CDR3 region: CASSQDGLSSYNEQFF. The CDR3 nucleotides read TGTGCCAGCAGCCAAGACGGGCTGAGCTCCTACAATGAGCAGTTCTTC.

The chain has TRBV11-1 and TRBJ2-3; D uncertain. This CDR3 has 12 residues. Between the trimmed V and J ends, which lost 4 bases and 6 bases, there was a span of 8 bases. Germline CDR1 and CDR2: SGHAT and FQDESV (reference sequence). DNA of the CDR3: TGTGCCAGCAGCTCCACTAAGGATACGCAGTATTTT. Amino acids: CASSSTKDTQYF.

This clonotype occurred a few times. The rearrangement uses TRBV27 and TRBJ2-7, with a weak D call TRBD2 (6 bases). Germline-derived CDR1 and CDR2 are MNHEY and SMNVEV (reference sequence). The CDR3 runs to 12 residues. V gave up 6 bases and J gave up 6 bases, with 12 bases separating them. CDR3 nucleotides: TGTGCCAGCAGCACAGTCGGGAGCGAGCAGTACTTC. Amino acid sequence: CASSTVGSEQYF.

This clonotype has a handful of counts. The chain carries TRBV6-2 or TRBV6-3 and TRBJ2-3; 9 bases are shared with TRBD2. The germline CDR1 and CDR2 sequences are MNHEY and SVGEGT. CDR3 length equals 15 residues. V lost 9 bases and J lost 1; bases outside the gene matches: 8. Here the CDR3 DNA reads TGTGCCAGTCTCCGGAGGACTAGCGGCACAGATACGCAGTATTTT. This translates into CASLRRTSGTDTQYF.